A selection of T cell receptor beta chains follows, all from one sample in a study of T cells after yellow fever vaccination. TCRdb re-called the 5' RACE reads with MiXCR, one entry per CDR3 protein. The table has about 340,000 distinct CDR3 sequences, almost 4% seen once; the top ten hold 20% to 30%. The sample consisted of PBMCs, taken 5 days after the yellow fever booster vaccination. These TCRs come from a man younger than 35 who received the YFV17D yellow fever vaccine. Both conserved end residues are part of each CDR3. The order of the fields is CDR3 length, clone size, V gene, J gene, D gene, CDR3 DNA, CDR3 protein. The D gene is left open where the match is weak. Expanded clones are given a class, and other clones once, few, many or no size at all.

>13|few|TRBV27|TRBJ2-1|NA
TGTGCCAGCAGTTTGGCCCAGGGAAATGAGCAGTTCTTC
CASSLAQGNEQFF
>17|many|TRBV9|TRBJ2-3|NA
TGTGCCAGCAGCTCGCGGGTGGGACGGGGGGCCACAGATACGCAGTATTTT
CASSSRVGRGATDTQYF
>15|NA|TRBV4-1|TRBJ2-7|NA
TGCGCCAGCAGCCAACCCGAGGCGGGAAACTACGAGCAGTACTTC
CASSQPEAGNYEQYF
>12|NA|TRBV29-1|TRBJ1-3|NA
TGCAGCGGCGGGACATCTGGAAACACCATATATTTT
CSGGTSGNTIYF
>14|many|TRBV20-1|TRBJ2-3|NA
TGCAGTGCCCCTACGGCGGCGGGCACAGATACGCAGTATTTT
CSAPTAAGTDTQYF
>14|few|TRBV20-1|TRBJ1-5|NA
TGCAGTGCTAGCCTCCAGGCTTTCAATCAGCCCCAGCATTTT
CSASLQAFNQPQHF
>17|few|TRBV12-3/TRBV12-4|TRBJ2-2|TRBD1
TGTGCCAGCAGTGCGATGTGGGGACAGGGTGACACCGGGGAGCTGTTTTTT
CASSAMWGQGDTGELFF
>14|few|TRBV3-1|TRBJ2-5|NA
TGTGCCAGCAGCCAGGGCAACTCACAAGAGACCCAGTACTTC
CASSQGNSQETQYF
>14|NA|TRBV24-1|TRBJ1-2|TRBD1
TGTGCCACCAGATCCGGGACAGACAACTATGGCTACACCTTC
CATRSGTDNYGYTF
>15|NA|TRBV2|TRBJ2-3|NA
TGTGCCAGCAGTGAACTAGCTCGGGCGGGAGATACGCAGTATTTT
CASSELARAGDTQYF
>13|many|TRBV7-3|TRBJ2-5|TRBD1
TGTGCCAGCAGCTTTACAGGGGGAGAGACCCAGTACTTC
CASSFTGGETQYF
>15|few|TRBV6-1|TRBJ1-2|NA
TGTGCCACCCCCCGGTCCGGCTTACAGGAGGACGGCTACACCTTC
CATPRSGLQEDGYTF
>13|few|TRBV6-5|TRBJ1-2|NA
TGTGCCAGCGTAAGCCCAGGGGCCGGCGGCTACACCTTC
CASVSPGAGGYTF
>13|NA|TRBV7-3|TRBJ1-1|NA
TGTGCCAGCAGCATGACCCAGGGGTCTGAAGCTTTCTTT
CASSMTQGSEAFF
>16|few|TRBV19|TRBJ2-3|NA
TGTGCCAGTAGTATAGTCCCCGGCAGCGCCACAGATACGCAGTATTTT
CASSIVPGSATDTQYF
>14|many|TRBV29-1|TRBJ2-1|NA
TGCAGCGTGTCCCGGGACCCGCTCACTGGCGGGCAGTTCTTC
CSVSRDPLTGGQFF
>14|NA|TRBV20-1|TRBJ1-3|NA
TGCAGTGCTAGATTGCGGACTCTTGGAAACACCATATATTTT
CSARLRTLGNTIYF
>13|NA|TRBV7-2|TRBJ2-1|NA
TGTGCCAGCAGCTTATCTCATGGCAATGAGCAGTTCTTC
CASSLSHGNEQFF
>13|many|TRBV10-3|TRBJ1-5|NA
TGTGCCACCCGGAACAGGGCTGATCAGCCCCAGCATTTT
CATRNRADQPQHF
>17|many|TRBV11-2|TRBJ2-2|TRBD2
TGTGCCAGCAGCTTAGACGGTAGCGGGGGGGCGCCCGGGGAGCTGTTTTTT
CASSLDGSGGAPGELFF
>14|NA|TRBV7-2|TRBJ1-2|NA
TGTGCCAGCAGCGCCCCGTCCCGGAACTATGGCTACACCTTC
CASSAPSRNYGYTF
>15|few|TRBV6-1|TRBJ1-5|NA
TGTGCCAGCAACGGTGGGTCCAGGGGCAATCAGCCCCAGCATTTT
CASNGGSRGNQPQHF
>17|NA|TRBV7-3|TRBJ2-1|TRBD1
TGTGCCAGCAGCTTATTAGGGACAGGGCTCTCCTACAATGAGCAGTTCTTC
CASSLLGTGLSYNEQFF
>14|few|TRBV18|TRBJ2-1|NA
TGTGCCAGCTCAGTTGATAGCTCCTACAATGAGCAGTTCTTC
CASSVDSSYNEQFF
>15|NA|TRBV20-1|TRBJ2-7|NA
TGCAGTGCTCATCCTTTGGGAGAGTCGACCTACGAGCAGTACTTC
CSAHPLGESTYEQYF
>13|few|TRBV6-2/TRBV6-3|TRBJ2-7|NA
TGTGCCAGCAGTTACGGGCAGGTCTGGGAGCAGTACTTC
CASSYGQVWEQYF
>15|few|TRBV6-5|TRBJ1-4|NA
TGTGCCAGCAGTTACCAGACGGGGAGAGGGGAAAAACTGTTTTTT
CASSYQTGRGEKLFF
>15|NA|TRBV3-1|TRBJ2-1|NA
TGTGCCAGCAGCCTCGGGACGGTCTCCTACAATGAGCAGTTCTTC
CASSLGTVSYNEQFF
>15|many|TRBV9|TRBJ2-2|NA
TGTGCCAGCAGCTCCGGAGGGACGAACACCGGGGAGCTGTTTTTT
CASSSGGTNTGELFF
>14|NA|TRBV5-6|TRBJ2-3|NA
TGTGCCAGCAGCCTCGGGGGGCCCGGGAATACGCAGTATTTT
CASSLGGPGNTQYF
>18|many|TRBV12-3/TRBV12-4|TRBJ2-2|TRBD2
TGTGCCAGCAGTTTAGCGCGAGGGACTAGCGGAGACACCGGGGAGCTGTTTTTT
CASSLARGTSGDTGELFF
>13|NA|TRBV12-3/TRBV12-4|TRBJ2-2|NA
TGTGCCAGCAGTTTTAGCCAGACCGGGGAGCTGTTTTTT
CASSFSQTGELFF
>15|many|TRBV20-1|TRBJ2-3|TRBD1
TGCAGTGCTAGAGAGGACAGGGCCGGTTCAGGGACGCAGTATTTT
CSAREDRAGSGTQYF
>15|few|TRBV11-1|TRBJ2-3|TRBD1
TGTGCCAGCAGCTTGGACAGGGGAGGCACAGATACGCAGTATTTT
CASSLDRGGTDTQYF
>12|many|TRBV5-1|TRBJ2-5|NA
TGTGCCAGCAGCTTAGGCTTGGAGACCCAGTACTTC
CASSLGLETQYF
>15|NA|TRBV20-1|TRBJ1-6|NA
TGCAGTGCTAGAGATAGGAGGCAGGGGCACTCACCCCTCCACTTT
CSARDRRQGHSPLHF
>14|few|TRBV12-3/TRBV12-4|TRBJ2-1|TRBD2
TGTGCCAGCACGGCGGGGGGGCATTACAATGAGCAGTTCTTC
CASTAGGHYNEQFF
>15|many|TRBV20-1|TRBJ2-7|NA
TGCAGTGCTAGAGTGGTCGGCAGAACGACCTACGAGCAGTACTTC
CSARVVGRTTYEQYF